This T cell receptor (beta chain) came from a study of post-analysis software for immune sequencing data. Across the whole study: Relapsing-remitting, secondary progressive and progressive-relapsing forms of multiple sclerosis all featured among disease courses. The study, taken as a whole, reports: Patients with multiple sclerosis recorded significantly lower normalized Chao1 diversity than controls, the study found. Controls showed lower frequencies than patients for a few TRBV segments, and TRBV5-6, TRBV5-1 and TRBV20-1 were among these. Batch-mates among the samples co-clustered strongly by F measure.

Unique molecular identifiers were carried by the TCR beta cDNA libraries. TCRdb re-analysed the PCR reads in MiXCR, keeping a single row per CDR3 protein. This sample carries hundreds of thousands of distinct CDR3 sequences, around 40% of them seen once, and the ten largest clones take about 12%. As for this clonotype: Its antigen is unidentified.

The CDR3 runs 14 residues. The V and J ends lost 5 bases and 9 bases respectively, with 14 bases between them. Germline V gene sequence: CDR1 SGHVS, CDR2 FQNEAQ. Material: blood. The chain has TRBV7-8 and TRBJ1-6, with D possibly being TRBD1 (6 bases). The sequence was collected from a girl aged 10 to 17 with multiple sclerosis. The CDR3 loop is CASSPTGSGSPLHF. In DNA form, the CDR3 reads TGTGCCAGCAGCCCCACAGGGTCTGGTTCACCCCTCCACTTT.